The sequence of this T cell receptor (beta chain) was determined in a study of blood T cell repertoires in COVID-19. Profiled with immunoSEQ multiplex PCR; TCRdb holds only in-frame clones, not every one. This table holds about 180,000 clones, approximately 86% found once. V gave up 3 bases and J gave up 7 bases, with 8 bases separating them. This CDR3 region has 13 residues. Germline CDR1 reads SGHRS; CDR2 reads YFSETQ. The J gene is TRBJ1-6, the V gene TRBV5-1; possible D gene TRBD1, 5 bases. The clonotype comes from a man in his fifties or sixties who had recovered from COVID-19. The specimen sequenced was PBMCs or T cells enriched from blood (not recorded which). CDR3 coding DNA: TGCGCCAGCAGCTGGACACCCAATTCACCCCTCCACTTT. Its protein product is CASSWTPNSPLHF.